One and the same sample provided the 6 T cell receptor beta chains below, sequenced in a study of read filtering for tumor transcriptome and immune sequencing (dated by TCRdb to the early 2020s). Sequencing relied on an Illumina HiSeq 4000. Starting from roughly 410 ng RNA, TCR libraries were constructed with the Immunoverse kit using molecular barcoded adaptors that cover the alpha/delta and beta/gamma chains. TCRdb ran its own pipeline on the public reads, namely fastp trimming at Q25 and MiXCR clone calling, and kept in-frame beta chains. Identical CDR3 proteins give one entry, which carries the most common genes and DNA. This sample lists roughly 130,000 distinct CDR3 sequences; 10% to 15% were detected once. 9.5% to 12% of the sample lies in the top ten. Source material: a population of CD138-negative cells sorted from bone marrow. This sample's cell subset or site label indicates: bone marrow mononuclear cells depleted of CD138+ plasma/myeloma cells by negative magnetic selection. These receptor sequences come from a donor aged 40 or over with multiple myeloma.

This clonotype was counted many times. The rearrangement uses TRBV7-2 and TRBJ2-3, with D perhaps being TRBD1 or TRBD2 (5 bases each). CDR3 size: 15 residues. Trimming removed 4 bases from V and 0 bases from J, with 11 bases in between. CDR1 and CDR2 from the germline V gene are SGHTA and FQGNSA. CDR3 amino acids: CASSSSGASTDTQYF. The CDR3 DNA is TGTGCCAGCAGCTCGTCCGGGGCCAGCACAGATACGCAGTATTTT.

This clonotype was seen a few times. With a much larger clone just one base away, this may be a read error. This chain connects TRBV4-1 to TRBJ1-1, with unresolved D. The CDR3 contains 14 residues. CDR1 is MGHRA and CDR2 is YSYEKL in the germline V gene. The DNA of the CDR3 is TGCGCCAGCATCCAAGCTCTCTTTCCAGCTGAAGCTTTCTTT. Translated: CASIQALFPAEAFF.

A word on this clonotype: A much more abundant neighbour one base away suggests this may be a read error. The rearrangement uses TRBV20-1 and TRBJ2-3; 8 nucleotides align to TRBD2. The junction had 8 bases not matched to a gene; V was cut back by 4 bases and J by 2 bases. CDR1 is DFQATT, CDR2 SNEGSKA, per germline (reference sequence). The CDR3 is made up of 15 amino acids. The DNA of the CDR3 is TGCAGTGCTATCTCCGGGACTAGTGACACAGATACGCAGTATTTT. Its protein product is CSAISGTSDTDTQYF.

This clonotype was detected ten times or more. The V and J genes are TRBV9 and TRBJ1-5; D is perhaps TRBD1 (6 bases). The ends were cut back, 4 bases at V and 0 bases at J, with 11 bases in the middle. CDR1 and CDR2 from the germline V gene are SGDLS and YYNGEE. The CDR3 totals 15 residues. CDR3 DNA: TGTGCCAGCAGCCCGGGGGGCTATAGCAATCAGCCCCAGCATTTT. Its protein is CASSPGGYSNQPQHF.

This clonotype was seen more than once but under ten times. V usage is TRBV28 and J usage is TRBJ2-4; 7 positions match TRBD2. Germline loops: CDR1 MDHEN, CDR2 SYDVKM. J was trimmed by 6 bases and V by 2 bases; bases with no gene match: 4. CDR3 length: 14 residues. The CDR3 region is CASSLGLAVNIQYF. Here the CDR3 DNA reads TGTGCCAGCAGTTTAGGGCTAGCGGTAAACATTCAGTACTTC.

Ten or more counts support this clonotype. The CDR3 nucleotides are TGCAGTGCCGCACCTGGCTCCTACAATGAGCAGTTCTTC. This encodes CSAAPGSYNEQFF. V is TRBV20-1 and J is TRBJ2-1; no firm D call. Trimming left V 6 bases short and J 0 bases short, with 9 bases between. CDR1 DFQATT and CDR2 SNEGSKA come from the germline V gene (reference sequence). The length of the CDR3 is 13 residues.